These T cell receptor beta chains were read from a single sample in a study of cytomegalovirus exposure and HLA in healthy donors. Libraries were prepared by immunoSEQ multiplex PCR; TCRdb keeps only in-frame clonotypes and omits some of them. The sample shows some 130,000 clones, 60% to 75% of them seen only once. Specimen: PBMCs. These receptors all come from a human donor in good health. Both conserved end residues are part of each CDR3. A D gene is named only where the DNA matches it firmly. Size tells how often a clone was seen (once, few, many) or the class of an expanded clone, and some rows leave it out.

cdr3_aa: CASNKRLAPTYEQYF
cdr3_nt: TGTGCCAGCAACAAGAGACTAGCGCCTACCTACGAGCAGTACTTC
clone_size: .
cdr3_length: 15
v_call: TRBV28
j_call: TRBJ2-7
d_call: TRBD2

cdr3_aa: CASRSGTSSNEQFF
cdr3_nt: TGTGCCAGTAGGTCAGGGACTAGCTCCAATGAGCAGTTCTTC
clone_size: .
cdr3_length: 14
v_call: TRBV19
j_call: TRBJ2-1
d_call: TRBD2

cdr3_aa: CASGGQGAYEQYF
cdr3_nt: TGTGCCAGCGGTGGACAGGGGGCCTACGAGCAGTACTTC
clone_size: .
cdr3_length: 13
v_call: TRBV5-6
j_call: TRBJ2-7
d_call: TRBD1

cdr3_aa: CSVESGAGMGKNIQYF
cdr3_nt: TGCAGCGTTGAGTCAGGGGCTGGTATGGGGAAAAACATTCAGTACTTC
clone_size: .
cdr3_length: 16
v_call: TRBV29-1
j_call: TRBJ2-4
d_call: .

cdr3_aa: CASSLGGGSEQYF
cdr3_nt: TGTGCCAGCAGCTTAGGGGGGGGGAGCGAGCAGTACTTC
clone_size: .
cdr3_length: 13
v_call: TRBV11-2
j_call: TRBJ2-7
d_call: TRBD2

cdr3_aa: CSARADTQYF
cdr3_nt: TGCAGTGCTAGGGCTGATACGCAGTATTTT
clone_size: few
cdr3_length: 10
v_call: TRBV20-1
j_call: TRBJ2-3
d_call: .

cdr3_aa: CASSLGPRSDYGYTF
cdr3_nt: TGTGCCAGCAGCTTGGGCCCCCGTTCGGACTATGGCTACACCTTC
clone_size: .
cdr3_length: 15
v_call: TRBV5-6
j_call: TRBJ1-2
d_call: .

cdr3_aa: CASSFRVNYGYTF
cdr3_nt: TGTGCCAGCAGCTTCAGGGTTAACTATGGCTACACCTTC
clone_size: few
cdr3_length: 13
v_call: TRBV7-8
j_call: TRBJ1-2
d_call: .

cdr3_aa: CASGRDGRGAGELFF
cdr3_nt: TGTGCCAGCGGCCGGGACGGCCGGGGGGCCGGGGAGCTGTTTTTT
clone_size: .
cdr3_length: 15
v_call: TRBV6-1
j_call: TRBJ2-2
d_call: TRBD2

cdr3_aa: CASSFPGQGAGQYF
cdr3_nt: TGTGCCAGCAGTTTCCCGGGACAGGGGGCCGGGCAGTACTTC
clone_size: .
cdr3_length: 14
v_call: TRBV28
j_call: TRBJ2-7
d_call: TRBD1

cdr3_aa: CASSTGGGAYNEQFF
cdr3_nt: TGTGCCAGCAGTACCGGAGGGGGGGCCTACAATGAGCAGTTCTTC
clone_size: .
cdr3_length: 15
v_call: TRBV6-6
j_call: TRBJ2-1
d_call: .

cdr3_aa: CASSEPGQSLGYTF
cdr3_nt: TGTGCCAGCAGTGAACCGGGACAGTCACTTGGCTACACCTTC
clone_size: .
cdr3_length: 14
v_call: TRBV6-1
j_call: TRBJ1-2
d_call: TRBD1

cdr3_aa: CASSLDHGGRYSGEQFF
cdr3_nt: TGTGCCAGCAGCTTAGATCACGGAGGGAGGTATAGTGGTGAGCAGTTCTTC
clone_size: .
cdr3_length: 17
v_call: TRBV11-2
j_call: TRBJ2-1
d_call: .

cdr3_aa: CSVEGVGETYEQYF
cdr3_nt: TGCAGCGTTGAAGGGGTGGGAGAGACCTACGAGCAGTACTTC
clone_size: .
cdr3_length: 14
v_call: TRBV29-1
j_call: TRBJ2-7
d_call: .

cdr3_aa: CASSLGTSDNNEQFF
cdr3_nt: TGTGCCAGCTCACTCGGGACTAGCGACAACAATGAGCAGTTCTTC
clone_size: .
cdr3_length: 15
v_call: TRBV18
j_call: TRBJ2-1
d_call: TRBD2

cdr3_aa: CSVGGDTEAFF
cdr3_nt: TGCAGCGTTGGGGGAGACACTGAAGCTTTCTTT
clone_size: .
cdr3_length: 11
v_call: TRBV29-1
j_call: TRBJ1-1
d_call: .

cdr3_aa: CARSSGPSTDTQYF
cdr3_nt: TGTGCCAGGTCTAGCGGCCCTAGCACAGATACGCAGTATTTT
clone_size: .
cdr3_length: 14
v_call: TRBV6-1
j_call: TRBJ2-3
d_call: TRBD2

cdr3_aa: CASGKSQGARDEQYF
cdr3_nt: TGTGCCAGCGGAAAATCACAGGGGGCGCGGGACGAGCAGTACTTC
clone_size: .
cdr3_length: 15
v_call: TRBV7-9
j_call: TRBJ2-7
d_call: TRBD1

cdr3_aa: CASSTPGRDSPLHF
cdr3_nt: TGCGCCAGCAGCACCCCGGGGAGGGATTCACCCCTCCACTTT
clone_size: .
cdr3_length: 14
v_call: TRBV5-1
j_call: TRBJ1-6
d_call: .

cdr3_aa: CASSSGGSGRTDTQYF
cdr3_nt: TGTGCCAGCAGCTCCGGGGGTAGCGGGAGGACAGATACGCAGTATTTT
clone_size: .
cdr3_length: 16
v_call: TRBV11-2
j_call: TRBJ2-3
d_call: TRBD2

cdr3_aa: CASSSQGTQETQYF
cdr3_nt: TGTGCCAGCAGCTCACAGGGGACTCAAGAGACCCAGTACTTC
clone_size: once
cdr3_length: 14
v_call: TRBV11-3
j_call: TRBJ2-5
d_call: .

cdr3_aa: CASSGTLNTEAFF
cdr3_nt: TGTGCCAGCAGTGGGACACTGAACACTGAAGCTTTCTTT
clone_size: .
cdr3_length: 13
v_call: TRBV2
j_call: TRBJ1-1
d_call: .

cdr3_aa: CASSPAGTGEAGELFF
cdr3_nt: TGTGCCAGCAGTCCAGCCGGGACAGGGGAGGCCGGGGAGCTGTTTTTT
clone_size: .
cdr3_length: 16
v_call: TRBV2
j_call: TRBJ2-2
d_call: TRBD1

cdr3_aa: CASSPTTEAQPQHF
cdr3_nt: TGCGCCAGCAGCCCAACAACTGAGGCTCAGCCCCAGCATTTT
clone_size: few
cdr3_length: 14
v_call: TRBV4-1
j_call: TRBJ1-5
d_call: .

cdr3_aa: CASSRQGARGNTIYF
cdr3_nt: TGTGCCAGCAGCCGTCAGGGGGCGCGGGGAAACACCATATATTTT
clone_size: .
cdr3_length: 15
v_call: TRBV5-6
j_call: TRBJ1-3
d_call: TRBD1

cdr3_aa: CASSQEGGRAHEQYF
cdr3_nt: TGCGCCAGCAGCCAAGAGGGGGGGAGGGCCCACGAGCAGTACTTC
clone_size: .
cdr3_length: 15
v_call: TRBV4-1
j_call: TRBJ2-7
d_call: TRBD2

cdr3_aa: CASRETGGAMETQYF
cdr3_nt: TGTGCCAGCAGGGAGACAGGGGGCGCCATGGAGACCCAGTACTTC
clone_size: .
cdr3_length: 15
v_call: TRBV7-2
j_call: TRBJ2-5
d_call: TRBD1

cdr3_aa: CASSVVASGRADNEQFF
cdr3_nt: TGTGCCAGCAGCGTAGTCGCTAGCGGGAGGGCCGACAATGAGCAGTTCTTC
clone_size: .
cdr3_length: 17
v_call: TRBV9
j_call: TRBJ2-1
d_call: TRBD2

cdr3_aa: CASSFARGKLFF
cdr3_nt: TGTGCCAGCAGCTTTGCTCGAGGGAAACTGTTTTTT
clone_size: .
cdr3_length: 12
v_call: TRBV5-6
j_call: TRBJ1-4
d_call: .

cdr3_aa: CASRPREGGTGELFF
cdr3_nt: TGTGCCAGCCGCCCCAGGGAGGGGGGAACCGGGGAGCTGTTTTTT
clone_size: few
cdr3_length: 15
v_call: TRBV11-3
j_call: TRBJ2-2
d_call: .

cdr3_aa: CASSQGGLGSSYEQYF
cdr3_nt: TGCGCCAGCAGCCAAGGCGGACTAGGGAGCTCCTACGAGCAGTACTTC
clone_size: .
cdr3_length: 16
v_call: TRBV4-1
j_call: TRBJ2-7
d_call: TRBD2

cdr3_aa: CASSGLENRGPTDTQYF
cdr3_nt: TGTGCCAGCAGTGGACTTGAGAACAGGGGGCCCACAGATACGCAGTATTTT
clone_size: .
cdr3_length: 17
v_call: TRBV6-1
j_call: TRBJ2-3
d_call: TRBD1

cdr3_aa: CSVKGLAGYEQYF
cdr3_nt: TGCAGCGTTAAGGGACTAGCGGGGTACGAGCAGTACTTC
clone_size: .
cdr3_length: 13
v_call: TRBV29-1
j_call: TRBJ2-7
d_call: TRBD2

cdr3_aa: CASSIAGSGSLSYQETQYF
cdr3_nt: TGTGCCAGTAGTATAGCTGGTAGCGGGAGCCTGTCTTACCAAGAGACCCAGTACTTC
clone_size: .
cdr3_length: 19
v_call: TRBV19
j_call: TRBJ2-5
d_call: TRBD2

cdr3_aa: CASSRGGNQPQHF
cdr3_nt: TGTGCCAGCAGTAGGGGGGGGAATCAGCCCCAGCATTTT
clone_size: .
cdr3_length: 13
v_call: TRBV6-5
j_call: TRBJ1-5
d_call: .

cdr3_aa: CASRSGDNYNEQFF
cdr3_nt: TGTGCCAGCAGGTCCGGGGACAATTACAATGAGCAGTTCTTC
clone_size: .
cdr3_length: 14
v_call: TRBV6-5
j_call: TRBJ2-1
d_call: .

cdr3_aa: CASSPAEPPHEQYF
cdr3_nt: TGTGCCAGCAGTCCCGCGGAGCCCCCCCACGAGCAGTACTTC
clone_size: .
cdr3_length: 14
v_call: TRBV6-5
j_call: TRBJ2-7
d_call: .

cdr3_aa: CATSRDGLRGGEQYF
cdr3_nt: TGTGCCACCAGCAGAGATGGGCTTAGGGGCGGCGAGCAGTACTTC
clone_size: .
cdr3_length: 15
v_call: TRBV15
j_call: TRBJ2-7
d_call: .

cdr3_aa: CASSFRLAGGVVQYF
cdr3_nt: TGTGCCAGCAGCTTTAGACTAGCGGGAGGGGTGGTGCAGTATTTT
clone_size: .
cdr3_length: 15
v_call: TRBV5-4
j_call: TRBJ2-3
d_call: TRBD2

cdr3_aa: CASSRDRGRSPLHF
cdr3_nt: TGCGCCAGCAGTCGGGACAGGGGGCGTTCACCCCTCCACTTT
clone_size: .
cdr3_length: 14
v_call: TRBV4-3
j_call: TRBJ1-6
d_call: TRBD1

cdr3_aa: CASTLEGTQYF
cdr3_nt: TGTGCCAGCACCCTTGAGGGGACCCAGTACTTC
clone_size: .
cdr3_length: 11
v_call: TRBV28
j_call: TRBJ2-5
d_call: .

cdr3_aa: CASSPGQDNEREQYF
cdr3_nt: TGTGCCAGCAGCCCTGGACAGGACAACGAAAGGGAGCAGTACTTC
clone_size: .
cdr3_length: 15
v_call: TRBV5-4
j_call: TRBJ2-7
d_call: TRBD1

cdr3_aa: CASSLVREYEQYF
cdr3_nt: TGTGCCAGCAGCTTAGTTAGGGAGTACGAGCAGTACTTC
clone_size: few
cdr3_length: 13
v_call: TRBV7-2
j_call: TRBJ2-7
d_call: .

cdr3_aa: CAISETPGTGKNTIYF
cdr3_nt: TGTGCCATCAGTGAGACGCCAGGGACAGGAAAAAACACCATATATTTT
clone_size: .
cdr3_length: 16
v_call: TRBV10-3
j_call: TRBJ1-3
d_call: TRBD1

cdr3_aa: CASSFAAVYEQYF
cdr3_nt: TGTGCCAGCAGCTTCGCGGCAGTCTATGAGCAGTACTTC
clone_size: .
cdr3_length: 13
v_call: TRBV7-9
j_call: TRBJ2-7
d_call: .

cdr3_aa: CASSSTPQETQYF
cdr3_nt: TGTGCCAGCAGCTCGACTCCACAAGAGACCCAGTACTTC
clone_size: few
cdr3_length: 13
v_call: TRBV13
j_call: TRBJ2-5
d_call: .

cdr3_aa: CAISRGQQNTEAFF
cdr3_nt: TGTGCCATCAGCAGAGGACAGCAAAACACTGAAGCTTTCTTT
clone_size: few
cdr3_length: 14
v_call: TRBV10-3
j_call: TRBJ1-1
d_call: .

cdr3_aa: CASSPWSVANTGELFF
cdr3_nt: TGTGCCAGCAGTCCTTGGAGCGTGGCGAACACCGGGGAGCTGTTTTTT
clone_size: .
cdr3_length: 16
v_call: TRBV27
j_call: TRBJ2-2
d_call: .

cdr3_aa: CASSNGLAYNEQFF
cdr3_nt: TGTGCCAGTAGTAATGGACTAGCGTACAATGAGCAGTTCTTC
clone_size: .
cdr3_length: 14
v_call: TRBV19
j_call: TRBJ2-1
d_call: TRBD2

cdr3_aa: CASSMAPGGSYEQYF
cdr3_nt: TGTGCCAGTAGTATGGCACCGGGGGGCTCCTACGAGCAGTACTTC
clone_size: .
cdr3_length: 15
v_call: TRBV19
j_call: TRBJ2-7
d_call: TRBD2

cdr3_aa: CASTISGEATDTQYF
cdr3_nt: TGTGCCAGCACCATTAGCGGAGAGGCCACAGATACGCAGTATTTT
clone_size: .
cdr3_length: 15
v_call: TRBV6-1
j_call: TRBJ2-3
d_call: .

cdr3_aa: CSVGTPNEQFF
cdr3_nt: TGCAGCGTTGGGACTCCCAATGAGCAGTTCTTC
clone_size: few
cdr3_length: 11
v_call: TRBV29-1
j_call: TRBJ2-1
d_call: .

cdr3_aa: CASSGTNRNQPQHF
cdr3_nt: TGTGCCAGTAGCGGGACTAATAGGAATCAGCCCCAGCATTTT
clone_size: few
cdr3_length: 14
v_call: TRBV19
j_call: TRBJ1-5
d_call: .